These 24 T cell receptor beta chains came from one sample sequenced in a study of T cells in Graves' hyperthyroidism and ophthalmopathy. There were TCR beta CDR3 regions amplified from RNA transcripts. TCR CDR3 underwent first-round RT-PCR with the HTBI primer set. TCRdb processed the multiplex PCR reads anew with MiXCR; each CDR3 protein has one entry. The sample contains 550,000 to 800,000 distinct CDR3 sequences, about a sixth of which appear only once. Sequenced sample: blood. Receptors were obtained from a man between 18 and 29 years old with Graves' hyperthyroidism.

This clonotype was observed many times. J is TRBJ2-2 and V is TRBV30; D is unresolved. The ends were cut back, 0 bases at V and 7 bases at J, with 9 bases in the middle. Germline V gives CDR1 GTSNPN, CDR2 SVGIG (reference sequence). There are 13 residues in the CDR3. CDR3 sequence reads: CAWSVRFFGELFF. CDR3 in DNA: TGTGCCTGGAGTGTAAGGTTCTTCGGGGAGCTGTTTTTT.

This chain connects TRBV6-1 to TRBJ2-5, with 14 bases identical to TRBD2. Germline V CDR1 and CDR2: MNHNS, SASEGT. Trimming removed 6 bases from V and 11 bases from J; junction bases left unmatched: 5. The CDR3 runs to 13 residues. The CDR3 nucleotides read TGTGCCAGCAGCCGGACTAGCGGGGGGTCTCAGTACTTC. Protein sequence: CASSRTSGGSQYF.

About this clonotype: A single base separates this from a much larger clone, so it may be a read error. CDR3 in amino acids: CASSLRVQDTQYF. The CDR3 DNA reads as TGTGCCAGCAGCTTACGGGTGCAAGATACGCAGTATTTT. The chain uses TRBV7-8 and TRBJ2-3; unclear D gene. The CDR3 sequence is 13 residues long. Per the germline V gene, CDR1 is SGHVS and CDR2 is FQNEAQ. Trimming left V 2 bases short and J 5 bases short, with 8 bases between.

For this clonotype: A much larger clone is a single base away; this may be a read error. The CDR3 carries no conserved terminal phenylalanine or tryptophan, so it likely arises from a read error. The chain couples TRBV20-1 to TRBJ1-5; the D is unclear. With 3 bases removed from V and 4 bases from J, the gap between germline ends came to 7 bases. Germline V gene lookup returns CDR1 DFQATT and CDR2 SNEGSKA (reference sequence). CDR3 size: 12 residues. Here the CDR3 reads CSASEGNQPQHL. CDR3 DNA: TGCAGTGCTAGCGAGGGAAATCAGCCCCAGCATCTT.

V gene TRBV29-1 combines with J gene TRBJ2-3; no definite D call. Germline V gene data show CDR1 as SQVTM and CDR2 as ANQGSEA. The V gene lost 8 bases and the J gene lost 4 bases, with 13 bases spanning the gap. The length of the CDR3 is 12 residues. CDR3 loop: CSIGIRPDTQYF. The CDR3 region has the DNA TGCAGCATTGGAATCCGCCCAGATACGCAGTATTTT.

This clonotype has ten or more counts. V is TRBV12-3 or TRBV12-4 and J is TRBJ2-1; D is ambiguous. The CDR3 is made up of 13 amino acids. Trimming took 3 bases from V and 8 from J, leaving 11 bases between them. DNA of the CDR3: TGTGCCAGCAGTTTGATGGGGTGGGATGAGCAGTTCTTC. Its translation: CASSLMGWDEQFF.

Ten or more counts support this clonotype. This rearrangement joins TRBV11-2 to TRBJ2-5; D is perhaps TRBD1 (5 bases). Germline-derived CDR1 and CDR2 are SGHAT and FQNNGV. V was pared by 3 bases and J by 1 base, with 9 bases between. The CDR3 loop spans 14 amino acids. Written as DNA, the CDR3 is TGTGCCAGCAGCTTCACAGGATTCCAAGAGACCCAGTACTTC. This translates into CASSFTGFQETQYF.

This clonotype was recorded many times. The chain employs TRBV12-3 or TRBV12-4 and TRBJ2-4; TRBD1 agrees at 10 bases. The V segment lost 6 bases and the J segment 1 base; nucleotides outside the gene matches: 3. The CDR3 sequence is 15 residues long. CDR3: CASRRQGAAKNIQYF. The DNA of the CDR3 is TGTGCCAGCAGACGACAGGGGGCGGCCAAAAACATTCAGTACTTC.

Remarks on this clonotype: The final CDR3 position lacks the conserved phenylalanine or tryptophan, pointing to a likely read error. This chain uses TRBV20-1 with TRBJ2-1, with TRBD2 matching 9 bases. Germline CDR1 reads DFQATT; CDR2 reads SNEGSKA (reference sequence). This CDR3 spans 14 amino acids. With 7 bases clipped from V and 3 bases from J, the junction kept 7 bases outside the gene matches. CDR3 bases: TGCAGTGTCGGGACACTAGCGGGCTACAATGAGCAGTTCTGC. Its translation: CSVGTLAGYNEQFC.

The rearrangement links TRBV6-1 to TRBJ2-6, with D possibly matching TRBD2 (5 bases). V was cut by 3 bases and J by 4 bases, with 13 bases left in between. The CDR3 runs to 16 residues. Germline-derived CDR1 and CDR2 are MNHNS and SASEGT. The CDR3 DNA reads as TGTGCCAGCAGTGACGGGGTTACGAGGGGGGCCAACGTCCTGACTTTC. Its translation: CASSDGVTRGANVLTF.

In this sample, this clonotype turned up many times. The V gene is TRBV7-6, the J gene TRBJ2-7; D unclear. V was trimmed by 1 base and J by 6 bases, leaving 10 bases between them. This CDR3 is built from 13 residues. Germline loops: CDR1 SGHVS, CDR2 FNYEAQ. CDR3 DNA: TGTGCCAGCAGCTTAGTCGAGGTGGGCGAGCAGTACTTC. Translated: CASSLVEVGEQYF.

This clonotype was recorded at least ten times. This chain connects TRBV11-3 to TRBJ2-7; D call uncertain. V lost 0 bases, J lost 3 bases, and 9 bases lay in between. This CDR3 is 14 amino acids long. Germline V gene sequence: CDR1 SGHNT, CDR2 YENEEA. The CDR3 DNA follows: TGTGCCAGCAGCTTAGAGTTGGCAGACTACGAGCAGTACTTC. It is translated as CASSLELADYEQYF.

The chain has TRBV12-3 or TRBV12-4 and TRBJ1-5, with D possibly matching TRBD1 (5 bases). This CDR3 is 14 amino acids long. V was shortened by 2 bases and J by 3 bases, with 8 bases between the two germline ends. CDR3 loop: CASSLLGDNQPQHF. In DNA, the CDR3 is TGTGCCAGCAGTTTATTAGGGGACAATCAGCCCCAGCATTTT.

The chain couples TRBV2 to TRBJ2-7; 9 bases are shared with TRBD1. The J segment lost 7 bases and the V segment lost 7 bases, leaving 8 bases of the junction unmatched. Germline V CDR1 and CDR2: SNHLY, FYNNEI. The CDR3 is 13 amino acids. CDR3 region: CASTLQGAREQYF. CDR3 bases: TGTGCCAGCACTTTACAGGGGGCGAGGGAGCAGTACTTC. The variable domain in full, completed from reference TRBV2 and TRBJ2-7, reads EPEVTQTPSHQVTQMGQEVILRCVPISNHLYFYWYRQILGQKVEFLVSFYNNEISEKSEIFDDQFSVERPDGSNFTLKIRSTKLEDSAMYFCASTLQGAREQYFGPGTRLTVT.

The chain couples TRBV6-1 to TRBJ1-1; a possible D gene is TRBD1 (5 bases). The V end lost 6 bases, the J end lost 0 bases, and 23 bases lay between the germline ends. The CDR3 is 18 amino acids. Looked up from germline, CDR1 is MNHNS and CDR2 is SASEGT. CDR3 DNA: TGTGCCAGCAGATCCGACCCGCGGGGACTGACAATGAACACTGAAGCTTTCTTT. It encodes CASRSDPRGLTMNTEAFF.

This clonotype came up many times. The chain links TRBV7-2 to TRBJ2-3; TRBD1 is a possible D gene (5 bases). The CDR3 extends over 15 amino acids. Germline CDR1 SGHTA, CDR2 FQGNSA. Between the trimmed V and J ends, which lost 2 bases and 0 bases, there was a span of 9 bases. CDR3 sequence: CASSLNRMSTDTQYF. Here the CDR3 DNA reads TGTGCCAGCAGCTTAAACAGGATGAGCACAGATACGCAGTATTTT.

Details on this clonotype: A much larger clone lies a single base off, so this may be a read error. The CDR3 sequence: CVSTHGREQFF. CDR3 coding DNA: TGTGTCAGCACCCATGGCAGGGAGCAGTTCTTC. The V and J genes are TRBV11-2 and TRBJ2-1; the D is unclear. This CDR3 has 11 residues. CDR1 is SGHAT, CDR2 FQNNGV, per germline.

Only a few counts were recorded for this clonotype. This chain joins TRBV10-3 and TRBJ2-2; 14 nucleotides line up with TRBD2. V was pared by 10 bases and J by 4 bases, with 8 bases of the junction left unmatched. This CDR3 comprises 16 residues. The germline gives CDR1 ENHRY, CDR2 SYGVKD. The DNA for the CDR3 is TGTGCCACCCAGGGACTAGCGGGAGCCGGCACCGGGGAGCTGTTTTTT. Protein sequence: CATQGLAGAGTGELFF.

This clonotype was seen repeatedly, ten times or more. The J gene is TRBJ1-1, the V gene TRBV18; D uncertain. This CDR3 region has 14 residues. Per germline, CDR1 KGHSH and CDR2 LQKENI. Trimming removed 3 bases at V and 1 base at J, with 9 bases between. Written as DNA, the CDR3 is TGTGCCAGCTCACCTGTCACGGGGAACACTGAAGCTTTCTTT. As protein: CASSPVTGNTEAFF.

The chain links TRBV19 to TRBJ2-3, with 10 bases identical to TRBD1. Germline CDR1 LNHDA, CDR2 SQIVND (reference sequence). The CDR3 consists of 18 residues. Trimming took 2 bases from V and 2 from J; bases not matched to a gene: 10. The CDR3 loop reads CASSILGQGTLLTDTQYF. The CDR3 DNA follows: TGTGCCAGTAGTATACTGGGACAGGGGACCTTGCTCACAGATACGCAGTATTTT. Using reference TRBV19 and TRBJ2-3 for the parts outside the CDR3, the full variable domain is DGGITQSPKYLFRKEGQNVTLSCEQNLNHDAMYWYRQDPGQGLRLIYYSQIVNDFQKGDIAEGYSVSREKKESFPLTVTSAQKNPTAFYLCASSILGQGTLLTDTQYFGPGTRLTVL.

The chain carries TRBV3-1 and TRBJ2-5; 13 bases agree with TRBD2. V shed 3 bases, J shed 5 bases, and the junction held 6 bases outside the gene matches. Germline V gene lookup returns CDR1 LGHDT and CDR2 YNNKEL (reference sequence). The CDR3 consists of 16 residues. The CDR3 sequence is CASSHELAGGRETQYF. CDR3 nucleotides: TGTGCCAGCAGCCATGAACTAGCGGGAGGGAGGGAGACCCAGTACTTC.

This clonotype turned up a few times. This chain joins TRBV29-1 and TRBJ2-2; the D gene is possibly TRBD1 (5 bases). The CDR3 has 13 residues. Looked up from germline, CDR1 is SQVTM and CDR2 is ANQGSEA. V was trimmed by 7 bases and J by 2 bases, leaving 11 bases between them. The CDR3 nucleotides are TGCAGCGCGGCGGACACCAACACCGGGGAGCTGTTTTTT. This translates into CSAADTNTGELFF.

This clonotype came up a few times. This chain's CDR3 is CASSPASGRAAEQYF. In DNA, the CDR3 is TGTGCCAGCAGCCCAGCTAGCGGGAGGGCCGCCGAGCAGTACTTC. This chain connects TRBV7-2 to TRBJ2-7, with 12 bases fitting TRBD2. This CDR3 is built from 15 residues. Germline V CDR1 and CDR2: SGHTA, FQGNSA. The V gene end was trimmed by 5 bases and the J gene end by 6 bases; junction bases not matched to a gene: 8.

Remarks on this clonotype: Being one base from a much bigger clone, this may be a read error. The gene calls are TRBV12-3 or TRBV12-4 and TRBJ1-5, with TRBD1 matching 7 bases. The length of the CDR3 is 15 residues. V shed 4 bases and J 7 bases; nucleotides not matched to a gene: 10. For the CDR3, the DNA is TGTGCCAGCAGTTCCGACGAGGGGGCGAAACAGCCCCAGCATTTT. Amino acid sequence: CASSSDEGAKQPQHF.